The subject of this entry is one T cell receptor beta chain. This CDR3 is built from 16 residues. Losses at the gene ends were 2 bases for V and 7 bases for J; bases not matched to a gene: 13. Germline CDR1 reads LGHDT; CDR2 reads YNNKEL (reference sequence). This sample was taken from a study of blood T cell repertoires in COVID-19. Overall study context: Both acute and convalescent COVID-19 samples were obtained from the United States, Italy and Spain.

Using immunoSEQ multiplex PCR, the repertoire was profiled, and TCRdb retains in-frame clones only, with some absent. The profile shows 110,000 or so clones, roughly four fifths of them singletons. The rearrangement uses TRBV3-1 (or the pseudogene TRBV3-2) and TRBJ2-7; 8 nucleotides align to TRBD1. This TCR was recovered from a human donor in a cohort sampled during active COVID-19. Sequenced input: peripheral blood. The CDR3 nucleotides read TGTGCCAGCAGCCAACTTCCGACGGGACAGGCTGAGGAGCAGTACTTC. Residues: CASSQLPTGQAEEQYF.